This T cell receptor beta chain stems from a study of blood T cells in healthy people across ages. Every participating donor contributed 8 to 10 milliliters of peripheral blood through a draw. Through a sample-barcoded 5' primer and a J-beta primer mix, a second PCR was run for roughly 6 to 12 cycles. A template-switch adaptor that had 12 random nucleotides put a tag on each cDNA molecule. Sequencing yielded, for each sample, at least 2.5 million paired-end reads carrying CDR3. Using its own MiXCR run on the 5' RACE reads, TCRdb lists one record per CDR3 protein. The table includes roughly 1,500,000 distinct CDR3 sequences, roughly 30% detected once. This clonotype has a handful of counts. Its antigen is not known. The V and J ends lost 2 bases and 6 bases, in that order; junction bases with no gene match: 7. Germline V lookup: CDR1 GTSNPN, CDR2 SVGIG (reference sequence). The CDR3 covers 14 residues.

Study outcomes and limitations: Among long-lived donors, naive CD4+ cells were more numerous and diversity higher than in aged donors.

Sequencing was performed on blood. The chain employs TRBV30 and TRBJ1-5; 7 bases match TRBD1. This sequence originates from a woman between 25 and 40 years old in good health. CDR3 sequence: CAWSKATGSQPQHF. The DNA of the CDR3 is TGTGCCTGGAGTAAGGCGACAGGGAGTCAGCCCCAGCATTTT.